This TCR beta chain was identified during a study of blood T cell repertoires in COVID-19. Looking at the study overall: From T cells, B-cell-depleted T cells, or PBMCs came the material, which was cDNA or gDNA.

Per the study methods: Using reference gene primer amplification, nucleated cell counts were estimated. This table comes from immunoSEQ multiplex PCR, and its TCRdb copy is limited to in-frame clones, with some not included. V and J calls and clone size are those listed in that table; D and trimming were worked out from the DNA. The sample holds 140,000 or so clones, 79% seen once. This CDR3 has 16 amino acids. The V and J ends lost 10 bases and 4 bases, in that order; junction bases with no gene match: 18. Germline assignment: CDR1 SGHRS and CDR2 YFSETQ. The sample consisted of peripheral blood. The sequence derives from a man aged 50 to 59 with active or convalescent COVID-19. The chain uses TRBV5-1 and TRBJ2-3; 7 bases align to TRBD2. The CDR3 loop reads CASAEAGRELPDTQYF. The CDR3, as DNA: TGCGCCTCGGCGGAGGCTGGGCGGGAGTTGCCAGATACGCAGTATTTT.